The T cell receptor beta chain under discussion was sequenced for a study of cytomegalovirus exposure and HLA in healthy donors (TCRdb year 2017). Background on the whole study: An earlier analysis of some 550 of the donors reported approximately 300 Gb of sequence data and 120 million or so unique TCR beta sequences from 190 million or so T cells. Donor age, sex, ethnicity and CMV serostatus were collected together with the repertoire data. Typing coverage varied by locus: roughly 629-640 donors for A, B, C, DRB1 and DQB1; some 520 for DQA1; about 570 for DPA1; around 490 for DPB1. Roughly 320 gigabases of sequencing data and roughly 80 million unique TCR sequences made up an early release that covered around 640 HLA-typed donors. To decide whether each TCR beta V gene segment behaved as functional or pseudogenic, an earlier analysis of approximately 590 of the donors relied on high-throughput TCR beta sequencing. Among the roughly 390 genotyped donors, approximately 82% belonged to the genetic ancestry cluster associated with self-reported Caucasian donors. A later analysis re-examined previously published TCR beta repertoires from roughly 650 donors and added high-resolution HLA genotyping to investigate patterns of TCR occurrence. Rather than drawing on any new phenotypic data, the later analysis identified candidate immune exposures from TCR beta sequences and the way those sequences occurred across donors. The study used immunosequencing to profile the T cell repertoires of more than 650 subjects and linked those repertoires to cytomegalovirus serostatus. High-throughput TCR immunosequencing, statistical association of individual TCRs with disease status, and machine learning were combined to predict cytomegalovirus infection status. The study was designed to test whether signatures of past pathogen exposure could be identified by cataloging public T cell receptors. Every repertoire in the discovery cohort had been generated on one and the same sequencing platform. Along with the 666-subject first cohort, a separate validation cohort of around 120 different subjects was used. Because of strong linkage in the cohort, five DR-DQ haplotypes were treated as single units for association and clustering. In a later genetic analysis, genome-wide SNP genotypes for about 55% of the roughly 700 donors were used, and that subset was treated as a discovery cohort. Among several hundred genotyped donors of the cohort, an average of approximately 240,000 unique TCR beta nucleotide sequences was sequenced per donor, of which approximately 18% were non-productive. HLA typing included class I and class II loci at four-digit resolution. Paper-wide results and their limitations: When HLA alleles, especially DR and DQ, strongly co-occurred, TCR associations were difficult to assign to individual alleles. According to a later analysis, parvovirus B19, influenza, CMV and Epstein-Barr virus appeared linked to several top co-occurrence clusters. Some IMGT-functional V segments, including TRBV6-2 and TRBV6-3, could not be told apart with the 87-base-pair reads, so those segments were excluded. An earlier analysis of around 600 of the donors showed that most TCR beta V segments appeared in productive rearrangements either about 87% or about 30% of the time, which broadly matched IMGT annotations. Immune exposure information for the cohort was limited to CMV serostatus. Correlated functional status among segregating V segments might reflect linkage disequilibrium, but an unknown experimental factor could not be ruled out. Presence/absence analyses assumed roughly uniform sequencing depth across donors, an assumption that may not hold. Around 16 rarely observed V segments, including chromosome 9 orphons, were excluded from the earlier analysis of about 500 of the donors because counts were too low. HLA typing was unavailable for some donors at each locus, so association tests used only the typed subset. Compared with equally common non-associated chains, HLA-associated TCR beta chains in a later analysis were more clonally expanded and had lower generation probabilities. A later genetic analysis associated a missense DCLRE1C variant with V-gene and J-gene trimming of TCR beta chains, and an independent cohort replicated the association. The study gave a list of under 200 TCR beta chains associated with cytomegalovirus. In vitro tests confirmed that a few of the cytomegalovirus-associated TCR beta chains recognize cytomegalovirus antigens. Cytomegalovirus status was reported to be diagnosed by the classifier with high specificity and sensitivity in both the original and validation cohorts. A group of highly shared sequence variants was considered likely to be a technical artifact of the sequencing pipeline. In a later analysis, most CMV-associated TCR beta chains were found to appear HLA-restricted, with HLA associations seemingly driven largely by CMV exposure. A later genetic analysis reported fewer N-insertions in productive TCRs among donors in an Asian-associated ancestry cluster than the approximately 700-donor mean. In a later analysis, TCR association rates were found to vary across HLA loci, with the most associated TCRs seen for DRB1 alleles and the fewest for HLA-C alleles. Only TCR beta chains were sequenced in this cohort, and the absence of alpha or paired-chain data limited detectable features. A further reported finding was that TCR beta sequences accurately predicted the HLA-A and HLA-B alleles for most subjects in the first cohort. At a false discovery rate of 0.05, a later analysis linked about 17,000 TCR beta sequences to specific HLA alleles. While some public TCRs were present in many individuals, most TCR sequences turned up only very rarely across donors. It was suggested by the authors that the approach could potentially be generalized to other disease states and immunological phenotypes.

To note about this clone: The antigen this receptor binds is unknown. Base-call qualities are not available, and no considerably larger clone is one nucleotide away.

The cohort consisted of hundreds of healthy bone marrow donors. Cohort members were all nominally healthy when sampled, although unrecorded immune exposures were likely present. The donor tested CMV seronegative, placing the donor among the 300 to 400 seronegative members of the cohort. Every donor gave a peripheral blood sample, and the peripheral blood mononuclear cells from that sample were used for TCR beta sequencing. Genomic DNA extraction from the blood cell samples was performed with the Qiagen DNeasy Blood Extraction Kit. Receptors were amplified or captured by the immunoSEQ multiplex PCR assay. For the multiplex PCR, a mixture combining 60 forward primers for TCR Vbeta segments and 13 reverse primers for TCR Jbeta segments was used. The CDR3 region of rearranged TCR beta genes was amplified from genomic DNA by a multiplex PCR assay. On the Illumina HiSeq System, the amplified TCR beta libraries were sequenced as 87-base-pair reads. The paper's data handling went like this. Across the 500 to 850 repertoires, a later analysis counted 75 million to 90 million unique TCR beta chains, approximately 10 million of which were shared by at least two donors. A nearest-neighbor algorithm error-corrected the raw reads and collapsed the reads into unique sequences, merging closely related sequences to remove PCR and sequencing errors. V, D and J gene segments were assigned by aligning CDR3 sequences to IMGT reference sequences. For a sequence to be retained, a match of at least six nucleotides was required to both a V gene segment and a J gene segment. Rearrangements were classified as productive when the CDR3 lacked stop codons and remained in frame with V and J, and all other rearrangements were classified as non-productive. Following IMGT convention, CDR3 was defined as the stretch from the second conserved V-encoded cysteine to the conserved J-encoded phenylalanine. The earlier analysis of about 610 of the donors excluded sequences that lacked an unambiguous match to a single V gene segment. An earlier analysis of fewer than 750 of the donors classified V segments as functional when productive rearrangements were above 56.7% and as segregating when the standard deviation between donors was above 5%. To diagnose cytomegalovirus status from the catalog of TCR beta chain sequences, a statistical classification framework was built. V and J gene assignment, in a later analysis, came from comparing TCR nucleotide sequences with IMGT/GENE-DB human TR gene sequences. Using the TCRdist pipeline, a later analysis assigned CDR3 sequences along with most-parsimonious VDJ recombination scenarios. A later analysis defined each TCR beta chain by its CDR3 amino acid sequence plus V-gene family, and excluded reads lacking a unique V-gene family. In a later analysis, 450 to 600 highly shared, low-generation-probability nucleotide sequences were removed to address suspected cross-contamination and a sequencing artifact. For each public chain, a later analysis derived a clonal expansion index from normalized ranks of inferred template counts within each repertoire. In a later analysis, generation probabilities were computed with a VDJ recombination model fitted to out-of-frame rearrangements, and the resulting probabilities were checked against IGoR. A later analysis scored TCR-TCR, TCR-HLA and TCR-CMV co-occurrence with hypergeometric tests, applying a repertoire-size bias correction to TCR pairs. False discovery rates were estimated in a later analysis by permuting HLA or CMV assignments 20 times. In a later analysis, co-occurring TCRs were grouped using DBSCAN, with TCRdist sequence similarity added in when clustering inside HLA-allele-positive subsets. Co-occurrence clustering excluded repertoires with fewer than 30,000 or more than 120,000 public chains, plus five with anomalous nucleotide sharing. This is the immuneACCESS table as TCRdb keeps it, with only in-frame sequences that have V and J called. A part of the clones is gone; compared with another copy, unresolved V genes explain less than half, and the rest is unexplained. Clonal size and the V and J genes are those of that table, whereas D and trimming came from the DNA. This sample lists 90,000 to 120,000 clones; 70% to 85% were detected once. 3.5% to 5% of the sample is held by the ten biggest clonotypes.

V lost 1 base and J lost 3 bases, and the count of bases not matched to a germline gene is 7. The CDR1 and CDR2 encoded by the germline V gene are MGHRA and YSYEKL. There are 16 amino acids in the CDR3, from cysteine to phenylalanine inclusive. Left in the record is the CDR3 DNA by itself, 48 bases read in frame from the first base. The sequence was collected from a male donor in good health and CMV-seronegative. The rearranged segments are TRBV4-1 and TRBJ2-3; 7 middle bases align to TRBD2. The sample comprised PBMCs. The base sequence is TGCGCCAGCAGCCAAGGACGATCCGGGGGGACAGATACGCAGTATTTT. Its translation is CASSQGRSGGTDTQYF.